Presented here are 17 T cell receptor beta chains from one specimen sequenced in a study of cytomegalovirus exposure and HLA in healthy donors. The PCR was carried out with 60 Vbeta primers and 13 Jbeta primers. Produced via immunoSEQ multiplex PCR; TCRdb's table is partial and in-frame only. Of about 180,000 clones detected, 80% appear once; the ten largest clones hold approximately 5.1%. Sequencing was performed on PBMCs. Source of these receptors: a man aged 40-49 years in good health and CMV-seronegative.

The chain employs TRBV6-1 and TRBJ1-6; D ambiguous. This CDR3 comprises 15 residues. V was trimmed by 9 bases and J by 7 bases, leaving 19 bases between them. The germline V gene encodes CDR1 MNHNS and CDR2 SASEGT. The CDR3 DNA follows: TGTGCCAGTCTGGTCGGTCTTTCGGGGAATTCACCCCTCCACTTT. Residues: CASLVGLSGNSPLHF.

The chain combines TRBV7-2 with TRBJ1-6; D is undetermined. Trimming took off 10 bases at V and 2 bases at J, with 12 bases between the two ends. The CDR3 runs 14 residues. Germline V gives CDR1 SGHTA, CDR2 FQGNSA. This chain's CDR3 is CAIGEFPYNSPLHF. In nucleotides, the CDR3 is TGTGCCATCGGGGAGTTTCCCTATAATTCACCCCTCCACTTT.

V gene TRBV5-4 combines with J gene TRBJ1-1; 7 bases are a match to TRBD1. Looked up from germline, CDR1 is SGHNT and CDR2 is YYREEE (reference sequence). J lost 1 base, V lost 4 bases, and 10 bases had no gene match. The CDR3 covers 16 residues. CDR3 loop: CASSPDLGQPNTEAFF. The CDR3 DNA reads TGTGCCAGCAGCCCTGATTTGGGACAGCCGAACACTGAAGCTTTCTTT.

The table lists this clone with a few counts. The chain couples TRBV6-5 to TRBJ2-1; 12 bases map to TRBD2. With V trimmed by 2 bases and J by 5 bases, 4 bases remained unmatched. CDR1 is MNHEY, CDR2 SVGAGI, per germline. The CDR3 runs to 16 residues. The CDR3 sequence: CASSYPGLAGNNEQFF. CDR3 DNA: TGTGCCAGCAGTTACCCGGGACTAGCGGGTAACAATGAGCAGTTCTTC.

The chain employs TRBV2 and TRBJ1-1, with 7 bases aligning to TRBD1. Germline V gene lookup returns CDR1 SNHLY and CDR2 FYNNEI. V lost 6 bases and J lost 0; bases outside the gene matches: 13. The CDR3 has 17 amino acids. The CDR3 region is CASRVSPGGTLNTEAFF. As DNA, the CDR3 is TGTGCCAGCAGGGTATCCCCAGGGGGAACCTTGAACACTGAAGCTTTCTTT.

The chain joins TRBV25-1 to TRBJ1-1; D gene unclear. V dropped 4 bases and J dropped 4 bases, with 13 bases sitting between them. Germline assignment: CDR1 MGHDK and CDR2 SYGVNS. The CDR3 runs to 14 residues. In DNA form, the CDR3 reads TGTGCCAGCAGTGGGCCCCACCAGGCCACTGAAGCTTTCTTT. This translates into CASSGPHQATEAFF.

V is TRBV4-3 and J is TRBJ1-4; TRBD1 is a possible D gene (5 bases). The CDR3 spans 16 residues. V shed 0 bases and J shed 8 bases, with 16 bases lying between them. Germline-derived CDR1 and CDR2 are LGHNA and YSLEER. The CDR3 coding sequence is TGCGCCAGCAGCCAAGATCGGGGGTTTGTCGGCGAAAAACTGTTTTTT. Its translation is CASSQDRGFVGEKLFF.

V is TRBV6-5 and J is TRBJ2-7; D possibly corresponds to TRBD2 (6 bases). Trimming stripped 6 bases from V and 5 bases from J, with 20 bases between. Germline V lookup: CDR1 MNHEY, CDR2 SVGAGI. This CDR3 spans 15 amino acids. The DNA of the CDR3 is TGTGCCAGCAGCCCCCGGGGGACCCCCCGCCACGAGCAGTACTTC. It yields the protein CASSPRGTPRHEQYF.

The chain is built from TRBV5-1 and TRBJ2-2, with 7 bases identical to TRBD1. The CDR3 contains 15 residues. The germline CDR1 and CDR2 sequences are SGHRS and YFSETQ. With 5 bases clipped from V and 0 bases from J, the junction kept 4 bases outside the gene matches. CDR3 loop: CASSSGTANTGELFF. Here the CDR3 DNA reads TGCGCCAGCAGTTCCGGGACAGCGAACACCGGGGAGCTGTTTTTT.

J is TRBJ2-3 and V is TRBV29-1; 9 bases map to TRBD2. Trimming at V came to 6 bases and at J to 3 bases, leaving 7 bases not matched to a gene. The CDR3 consists of 14 residues. Germline CDR1 and CDR2: SQVTM and ANQGSEA. The CDR3, as DNA: TGCAGCGTCCCCTATAGCGGGAGAACAGATACGCAGTATTTT. This sequence encodes CSVPYSGRTDTQYF.

The genes are TRBV30 and TRBJ1-1, with D possibly matching TRBD1 (6 bases). The CDR3 loop spans 12 amino acids. V shed 5 bases and J shed 3 bases, with 10 bases lying between them. The germline gives CDR1 GTSNPN, CDR2 SVGIG (reference sequence). The DNA of the CDR3 is TGTGCCTGGGGGTCAGGGGACACTGAAGCTTTCTTT. Residues: CAWGSGDTEAFF.

The V call is TRBV6-6, the J call TRBJ2-7, with 8 bases fitting TRBD2. V dropped 5 bases and J dropped 4; count of bases not matched to a gene: 10. CDR1 is MNHNY, CDR2 SVGAGI, per germline (reference sequence). The CDR3 has 15 residues. CDR3 sequence: CASSLIGRAAYEQYF. CDR3 in DNA: TGTGCCAGCAGTCTCATCGGGAGGGCCGCATACGAGCAGTACTTC.

This chain links TRBV5-1 with TRBJ2-7; 10 bases are a match to TRBD1. Trimming removed 4 bases from V and 4 bases from J; junction bases left unmatched: 5. The CDR3 totals 14 residues. CDR1 is SGHRS and CDR2 is YFSETQ in the germline V gene. In DNA form, the CDR3 reads TGCGCCAGCAGCCCGGGGACAGGGGCTTACGAGCAGTACTTC. Amino acids: CASSPGTGAYEQYF. Full variable domain (remainder filled in from reference TRBV5-1 and TRBJ2-7): KAGVTQTPRYLIKTRGQQVTLSCSPISGHRSVSWYQQTPGQGLQFLFEYFSETQRNKGNFPGRFSGRQFSNSRSEMNVSTLELGDSALYLCASSPGTGAYEQYFGPGTRLTVT.

The chain recombines TRBV7-9 with TRBJ1-6; perhaps TRBD1 as D (5 bases). Germline CDR1 and CDR2: SEHNR and FQNEAQ (reference sequence). The CDR3 extends over 13 amino acids. The V gene lost 4 bases and the J gene lost 8 bases, with 9 bases spanning the gap. The CDR3 spells CASSWGGYSPLHF. In nucleotides, the CDR3 is TGTGCCAGCAGCTGGGGGGGATATTCACCCCTCCACTTT.

V gene TRBV27 combines with J gene TRBJ2-1; 11 bases line up with TRBD2. V shed 4 bases, J shed 0 bases, and the junction held 11 bases outside the gene matches. There are 19 residues in the CDR3. CDR1 is MNHEY and CDR2 is SMNVEV in the germline V gene (reference sequence). CDR3 in DNA: TGTGCCAGCAGTTCACTAGCGGGAGTAGTCTTGAGCTCCTACAATGAGCAGTTCTTC. Its protein is CASSSLAGVVLSSYNEQFF.

This chain connects TRBV18 to TRBJ2-2; D is unresolved. Germline values: CDR1 KGHSH, CDR2 LQKENI. The CDR3 loop spans 13 amino acids. The V gene lost 3 bases and the J gene lost 4 bases, with 6 bases spanning the gap. This CDR3 is CASSPGVTGELFF. The CDR3 DNA reads as TGTGCCAGCTCACCCGGTGTCACCGGGGAGCTGTTTTTT.

The table lists this clone with a few counts. The V call is TRBV19, the J call TRBJ1-4; no clear D gene. V shed 9 bases and J shed 6 bases, with 11 bases lying between them. This CDR3 spans 12 amino acids. CDR1 is LNHDA and CDR2 is SQIVND in the germline V gene (reference sequence). CDR3 in amino acids: CASLNSDEKLFF. The CDR3 coding sequence is TGTGCCAGCCTTAACTCGGATGAAAAACTGTTTTTT.